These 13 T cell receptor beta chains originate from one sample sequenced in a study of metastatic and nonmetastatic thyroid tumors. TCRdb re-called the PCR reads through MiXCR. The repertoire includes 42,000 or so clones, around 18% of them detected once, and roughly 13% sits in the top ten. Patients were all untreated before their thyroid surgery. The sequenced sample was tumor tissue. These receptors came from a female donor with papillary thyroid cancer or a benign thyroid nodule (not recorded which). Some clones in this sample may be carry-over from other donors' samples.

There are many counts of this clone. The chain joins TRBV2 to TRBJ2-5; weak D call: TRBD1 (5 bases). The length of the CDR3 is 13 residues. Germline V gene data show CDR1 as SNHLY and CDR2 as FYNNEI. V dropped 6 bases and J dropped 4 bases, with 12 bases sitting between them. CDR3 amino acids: CASRPPQGETQYF. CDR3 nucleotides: TGTGCCAGCAGACCACCCCAGGGAGAGACCCAGTACTTC.

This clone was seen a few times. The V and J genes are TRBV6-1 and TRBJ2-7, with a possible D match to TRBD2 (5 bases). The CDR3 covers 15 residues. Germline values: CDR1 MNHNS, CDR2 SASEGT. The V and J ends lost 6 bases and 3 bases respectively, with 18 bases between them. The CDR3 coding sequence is TGTGCCAGCAGGCGCACCGGGAAAGAATACTACGAGCAGTACTTC. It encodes CASRRTGKEYYEQYF.

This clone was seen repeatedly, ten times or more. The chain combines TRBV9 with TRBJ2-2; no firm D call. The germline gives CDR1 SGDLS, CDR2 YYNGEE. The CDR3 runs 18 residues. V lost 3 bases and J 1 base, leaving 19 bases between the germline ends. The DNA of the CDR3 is TGTGCCAGCAGCGAGAGCCTCATTCCGGACGGGAACACCGGGGAGCTGTTTTTT. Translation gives CASSESLIPDGNTGELFF.

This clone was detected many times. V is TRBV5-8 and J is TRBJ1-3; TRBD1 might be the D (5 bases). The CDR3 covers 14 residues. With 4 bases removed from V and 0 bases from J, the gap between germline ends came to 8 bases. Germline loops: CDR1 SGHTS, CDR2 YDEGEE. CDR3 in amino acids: CASSRGNSGNTIYF. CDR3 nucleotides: TGTGCCAGCAGCAGGGGTAACTCTGGAAACACCATATATTTT.

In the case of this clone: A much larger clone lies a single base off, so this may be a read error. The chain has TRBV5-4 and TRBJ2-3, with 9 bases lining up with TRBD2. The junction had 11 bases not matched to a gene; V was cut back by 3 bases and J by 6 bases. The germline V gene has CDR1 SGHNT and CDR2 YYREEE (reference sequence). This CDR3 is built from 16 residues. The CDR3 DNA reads TGTGCCAGCAGCTCCCTTATAGCGGGGGCTGGGGATACGCAGTATTTT. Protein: CASSSLIAGAGDTQYF.

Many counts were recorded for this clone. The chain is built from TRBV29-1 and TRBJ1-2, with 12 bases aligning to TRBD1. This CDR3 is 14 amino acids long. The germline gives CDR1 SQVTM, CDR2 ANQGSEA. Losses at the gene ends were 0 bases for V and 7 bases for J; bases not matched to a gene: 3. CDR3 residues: CSVEDRGQGAGYTF. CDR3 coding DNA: TGCAGCGTTGAAGATCGGGGACAGGGGGCTGGCTACACCTTC.

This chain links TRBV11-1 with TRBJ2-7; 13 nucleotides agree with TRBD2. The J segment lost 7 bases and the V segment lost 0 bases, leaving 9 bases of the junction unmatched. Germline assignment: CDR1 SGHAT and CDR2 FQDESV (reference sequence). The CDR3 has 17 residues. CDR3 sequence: CASSLAGTSGTQSEQYF. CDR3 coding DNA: TGTGCCAGCAGCTTAGCGGGGACTAGCGGGACTCAATCAGAGCAGTACTTC.

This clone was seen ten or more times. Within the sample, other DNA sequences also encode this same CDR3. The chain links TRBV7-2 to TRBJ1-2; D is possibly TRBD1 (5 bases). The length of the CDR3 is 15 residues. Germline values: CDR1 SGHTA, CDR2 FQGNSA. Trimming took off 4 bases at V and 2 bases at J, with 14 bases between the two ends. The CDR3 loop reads CASSSPWGGNYGYTF. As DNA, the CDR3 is TGTGCCAGCAGCTCCCCCTGGGGGGGGAACTATGGCTACACCTTC. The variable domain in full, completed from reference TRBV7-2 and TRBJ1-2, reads GAGVSQSPSNKVTEKGKDVELRCDPISGHTALYWYRQSLGQGLEFLIYFQGNSAPDKSGLPSDRFSAERTGGSVSTLTIQRTQQEDSAVYLCASSSPWGGNYGYTFGSGTRLTVV.

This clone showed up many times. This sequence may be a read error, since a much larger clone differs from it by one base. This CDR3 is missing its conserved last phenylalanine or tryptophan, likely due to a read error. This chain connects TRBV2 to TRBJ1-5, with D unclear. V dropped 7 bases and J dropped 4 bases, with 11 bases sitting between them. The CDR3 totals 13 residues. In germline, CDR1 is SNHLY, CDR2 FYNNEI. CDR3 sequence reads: CASMVGVNQPQHS. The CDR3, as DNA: TGTGCCAGCATGGTTGGCGTAAATCAGCCCCAGCATTCT.

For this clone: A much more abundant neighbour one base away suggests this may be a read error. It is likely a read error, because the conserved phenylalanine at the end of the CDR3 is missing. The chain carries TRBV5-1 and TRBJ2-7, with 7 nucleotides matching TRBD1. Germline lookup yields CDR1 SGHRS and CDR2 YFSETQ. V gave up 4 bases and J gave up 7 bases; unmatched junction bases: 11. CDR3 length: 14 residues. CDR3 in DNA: TGCGCCAGCAGCCGGACAGGAAACCCTAGTGAGCAGTACCTC. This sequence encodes CASSRTGNPSEQYL.

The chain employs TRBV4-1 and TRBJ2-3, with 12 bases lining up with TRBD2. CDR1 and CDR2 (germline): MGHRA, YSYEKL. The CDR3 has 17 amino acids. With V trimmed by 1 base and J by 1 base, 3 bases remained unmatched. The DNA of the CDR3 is TGCGCCAGCAGCCAAGCACTAGCGGGAGGCCGCACAGATACGCAGTATTTT. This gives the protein CASSQALAGGRTDTQYF.

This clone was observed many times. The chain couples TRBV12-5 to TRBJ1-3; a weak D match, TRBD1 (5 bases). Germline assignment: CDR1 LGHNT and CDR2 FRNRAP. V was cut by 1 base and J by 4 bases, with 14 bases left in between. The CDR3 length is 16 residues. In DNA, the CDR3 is TGTGCTAGTGGTTTGGCCCAGGGAGAGGGAGGAAACACCATATATTTT. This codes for CASGLAQGEGGNTIYF. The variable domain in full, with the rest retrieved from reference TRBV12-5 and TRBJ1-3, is DARVTQTPRHKVTEMGQEVTMRCQPILGHNTVFWYRQTMMQGLELLAYFRNRAPLDDSGMPKDRFSAEMPDATLATLKIQPSEPRDSAVYFCASGLAQGEGGNTIYFGEGSWLTVV.

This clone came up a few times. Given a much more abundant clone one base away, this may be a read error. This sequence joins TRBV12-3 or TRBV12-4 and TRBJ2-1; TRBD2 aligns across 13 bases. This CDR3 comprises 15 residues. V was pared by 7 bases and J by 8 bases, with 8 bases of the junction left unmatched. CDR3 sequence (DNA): TGTGCCAGCATCCAAACTAGCGGGGGGGCATATGAGCAGTTCTTC. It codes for CASIQTSGGAYEQFF.